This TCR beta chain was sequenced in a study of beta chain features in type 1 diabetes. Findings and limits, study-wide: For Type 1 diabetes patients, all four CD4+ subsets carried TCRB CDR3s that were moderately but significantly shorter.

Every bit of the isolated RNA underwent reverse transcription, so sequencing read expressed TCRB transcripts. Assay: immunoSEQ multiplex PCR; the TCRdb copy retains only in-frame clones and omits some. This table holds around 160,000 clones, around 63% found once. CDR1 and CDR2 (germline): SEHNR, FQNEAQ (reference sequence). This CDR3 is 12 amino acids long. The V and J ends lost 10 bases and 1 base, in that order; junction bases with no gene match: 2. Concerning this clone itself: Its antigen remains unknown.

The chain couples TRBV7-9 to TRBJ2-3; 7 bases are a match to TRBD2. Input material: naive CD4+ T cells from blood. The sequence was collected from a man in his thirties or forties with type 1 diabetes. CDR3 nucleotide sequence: TGTGCCACGGGGGGTGGCACAGATACGCAGTATTTT. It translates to CATGGGTDTQYF. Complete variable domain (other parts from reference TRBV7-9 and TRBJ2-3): DTGVSQNPRHKITKRGQNVTFRCDPISEHNRLYWYRQTLGQGPEFLTYFQNEAQLEKSRLLSDRFSAERPKGSFSTLEIQRTEQGDSAMYLCATGGGTDTQYFGPGTRLTVL.